Described below is a single TCR beta chain sequence and its context. The table came from immunoSEQ multiplex PCR; TCRdb's copy has only in-frame clones and leaves some out. The sample contains over 50,000 clones, 94% of which appear only once. This sample stems from a study of technical replicates of blood from a handful of donors. The sequencing sample was made of T cells isolated from PBMCs. This receptor was taken from a human donor in good health.

The CDR3 coding sequence is TGCGCCAGCAGCGGCATGACAGGGGCGACTGAAGCTTTCTTT. Its translation: CASSGMTGATEAFF. The chain combines TRBV5-1 with TRBJ1-1, with 8 bases fitting TRBD1. The CDR3 runs to 14 residues. V trimming: 4 bases; J trimming: 5 bases; junction bases outside the gene matches: 7. Germline CDR1 SGHRS, CDR2 YFSETQ.